Below are 3 T cell receptor beta chains sequenced from a single sample in a study of blood T cells in healthy people across ages. A second PCR, run for roughly 7 to 11 cycles, used a sample-barcoded 5' primer plus a J-beta primer mix. MiXCR, run by TCRdb on the 5' RACE reads, gives a single entry per CDR3 protein. The sample holds roughly 2 million distinct CDR3 sequences, about 50% seen once. The sample comprised blood. These receptors were obtained from a woman aged 40 to 49 in good health.

This CDR3 reads CASSVATEEETQYF. The CDR3 coding sequence is TGTGCCAGCAGCGTAGCGACGGAAGAAGAGACCCAGTACTTC. The chain links TRBV9 to TRBJ2-5; D gene ambiguous. Germline V gene data show CDR1 as SGDLS and CDR2 as YYNGEE. Between the trimmed V and J ends, which lost 0 bases and 3 bases, there was a span of 9 bases. The CDR3 is 14 amino acids.

This clonotype has just a few counts. The V gene is TRBV7-9, the J gene TRBJ2-7, with 11 nucleotides matching TRBD1. The length of the CDR3 is 15 residues. The V and J ends lost 5 bases and 4 bases, in that order; junction bases with no gene match: 7. Germline assignment: CDR1 SEHNR and CDR2 FQNEAQ (reference sequence). The CDR3 DNA sequence: TGTGCCAGCAGCCCCGGACAGGGGGCGTTGTACGAGCAGTACTTC. Translation gives CASSPGQGALYEQYF. Using reference TRBV7-9 and TRBJ2-7 for the parts outside the CDR3, the full variable domain is DTGVSQNPRHKITKRGQNVTFRCDPISEHNRLYWYRQTLGQGPEFLTYFQNEAQLEKSRLLSDRFSAERPKGSFSTLEIQRTEQGDSAMYLCASSPGQGALYEQYFGPGTRLTVT.

The chain employs TRBV20-1 and TRBJ2-5; no reliable D call. Trimming shortened V by 6 bases and J by 0 bases, and 17 bases separated the two germline ends. The CDR3 covers 15 residues. CDR1 and CDR2 from the germline V gene are DFQATT and SNEGSKA (reference sequence). The CDR3 sequence: CSARKQTTNQETQYF. The CDR3 coding sequence is TGCAGTGCCAGAAAACAGACAACAAACCAAGAGACCCAGTACTTC.